This T cell receptor (beta chain) came from a study of T-cell memory formation after mild COVID-19. Study-level background: The two donors had largely donor-specific TCR clusters.

Regarding the study as a whole: Still unconfirmed is whether the second-wave clones peaking on day 37 recognized SARS-CoV-2. Later expanders leaned CD4+, whereas clones that contracted between day 15 and 85 were balanced CD4/CD8.

TCR alpha and TCR beta cDNA libraries with sample barcodes and UMIs came from 5'RACE using constant-segment primers. TCRdb re-called the 5' RACE reads with MiXCR, one entry per CDR3 protein. The data show 110,000 or so distinct CDR3 sequences, with roughly a sixth seen just once and around 5.1% held by the top ten. This clonotype was counted between two and nine times. What it recognizes is unknown. Germline CDR1 SGHRS, CDR2 YFSETQ. The CDR3 is made up of 13 amino acids. V was pared by 1 base and J by 2 bases, with 5 bases between. The specimen was PBMCs or a T cell subset sorted from them (not recorded which). This chain links TRBV5-1 with TRBJ2-3; D gene unclear. The clonotype originates from a man in his late teens or twenties who had mild COVID-19 (a few samples of this study predate the infection). Cell type and time point are not known. The CDR3 coding sequence is TGCGCCAGCAGCTTGCCGGACACAGATACGCAGTATTTT. Translated, it gives CASSLPDTDTQYF.